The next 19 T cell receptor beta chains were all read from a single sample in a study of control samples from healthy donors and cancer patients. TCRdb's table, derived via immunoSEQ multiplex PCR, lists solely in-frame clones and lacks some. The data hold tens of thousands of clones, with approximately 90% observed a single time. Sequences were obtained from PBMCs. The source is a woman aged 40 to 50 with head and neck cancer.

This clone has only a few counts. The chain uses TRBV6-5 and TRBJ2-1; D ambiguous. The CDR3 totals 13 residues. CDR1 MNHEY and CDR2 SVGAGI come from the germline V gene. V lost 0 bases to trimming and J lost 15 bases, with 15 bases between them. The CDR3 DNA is TGTGCCAGCAGTTACTCGCCAACACGGGTTCGGTTCTTC. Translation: CASSYSPTRVRFF.

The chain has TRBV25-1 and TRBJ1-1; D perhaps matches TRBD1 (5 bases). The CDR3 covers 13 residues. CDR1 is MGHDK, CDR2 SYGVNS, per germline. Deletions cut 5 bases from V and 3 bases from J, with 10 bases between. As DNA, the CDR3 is TGTGCCAGCAGTCACCCAGGGTACACTGAAGCTTTCTTT. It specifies CASSHPGYTEAFF.

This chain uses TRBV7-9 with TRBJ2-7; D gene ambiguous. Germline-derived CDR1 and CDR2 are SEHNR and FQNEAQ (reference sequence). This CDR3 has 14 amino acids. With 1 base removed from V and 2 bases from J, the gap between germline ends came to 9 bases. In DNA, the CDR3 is TGTGCCAGCAGCTTAGTGGGTAGAGCCTACGAGCAGTACTTC. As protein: CASSLVGRAYEQYF. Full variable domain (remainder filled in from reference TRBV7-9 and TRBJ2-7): DTGVSQNPRHKITKRGQNVTFRCDPISEHNRLYWYRQTLGQGPEFLTYFQNEAQLEKSRLLSDRFSAERPKGSFSTLEIQRTEQGDSAMYLCASSLVGRAYEQYFGPGTRLTVT.

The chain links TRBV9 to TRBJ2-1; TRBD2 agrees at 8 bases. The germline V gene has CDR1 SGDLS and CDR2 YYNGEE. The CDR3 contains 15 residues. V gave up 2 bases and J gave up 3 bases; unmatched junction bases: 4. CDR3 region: CASSVTGGIYNEQFF. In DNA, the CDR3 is TGTGCCAGCAGCGTCACGGGGGGGATCTACAATGAGCAGTTCTTC. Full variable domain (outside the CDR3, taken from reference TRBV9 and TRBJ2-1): DSGVTQTPKHLITATGQRVTLRCSPRSGDLSVYWYQQSLDQGLQFLIQYYNGEERAKGNILERFSAQQFPDLHSELNLSSLELGDSALYFCASSVTGGIYNEQFFGPGTRLTVL.

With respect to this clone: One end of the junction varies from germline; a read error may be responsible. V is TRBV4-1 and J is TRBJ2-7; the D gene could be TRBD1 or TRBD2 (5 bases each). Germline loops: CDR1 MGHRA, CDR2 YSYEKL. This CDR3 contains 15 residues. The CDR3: CASSQSLLAPAGPNF. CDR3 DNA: TGCGCCAGCAGCCAATCGCTCCTAGCCCCGGCAGGGCCCAACTTC.

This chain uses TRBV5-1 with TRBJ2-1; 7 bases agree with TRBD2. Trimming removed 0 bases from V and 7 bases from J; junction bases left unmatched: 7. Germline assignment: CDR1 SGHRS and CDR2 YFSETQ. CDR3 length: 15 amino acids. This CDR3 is CASSLGGSSGNEQFF. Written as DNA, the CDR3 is TGCGCCAGCAGCTTGGGCGGGAGTAGTGGTAATGAGCAGTTCTTC.

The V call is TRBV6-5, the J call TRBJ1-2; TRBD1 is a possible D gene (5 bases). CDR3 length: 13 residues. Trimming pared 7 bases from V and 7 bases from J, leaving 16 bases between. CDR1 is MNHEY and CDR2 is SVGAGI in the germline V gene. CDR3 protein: CASTSGLRSGYTF. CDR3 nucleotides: TGTGCCAGCACTTCAGGGCTCCGCTCTGGCTACACCTTC.

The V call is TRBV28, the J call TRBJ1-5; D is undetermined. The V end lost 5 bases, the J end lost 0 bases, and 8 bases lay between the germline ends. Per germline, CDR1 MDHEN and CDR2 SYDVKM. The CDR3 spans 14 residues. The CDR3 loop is CASSMAYSNQPQHF. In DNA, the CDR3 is TGTGCCAGCAGTATGGCGTATAGCAATCAGCCCCAGCATTTT.

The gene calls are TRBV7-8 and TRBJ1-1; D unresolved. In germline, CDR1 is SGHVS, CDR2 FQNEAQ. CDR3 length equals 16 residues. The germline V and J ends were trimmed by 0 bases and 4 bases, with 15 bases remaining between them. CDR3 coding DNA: TGTGCCAGCAGCTTAGCGTCAACAGCCCGAGGCACTGAAGCTTTCTTT. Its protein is CASSLASTARGTEAFF.

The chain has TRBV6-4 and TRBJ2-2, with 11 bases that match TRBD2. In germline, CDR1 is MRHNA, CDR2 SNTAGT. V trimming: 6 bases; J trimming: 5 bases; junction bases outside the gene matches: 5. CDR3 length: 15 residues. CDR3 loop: CASRPTSGETGELFF. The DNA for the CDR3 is TGTGCCAGCAGACCGACTAGCGGGGAAACCGGGGAGCTGTTTTTT.

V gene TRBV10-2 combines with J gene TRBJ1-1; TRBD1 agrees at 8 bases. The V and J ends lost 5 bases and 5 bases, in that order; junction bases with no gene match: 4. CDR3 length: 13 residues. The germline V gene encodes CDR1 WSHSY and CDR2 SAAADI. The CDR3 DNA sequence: TGCGCCAGCAGTAGCCAGGGGGCGACTGAAGCTTTCTTT. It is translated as CASSSQGATEAFF.

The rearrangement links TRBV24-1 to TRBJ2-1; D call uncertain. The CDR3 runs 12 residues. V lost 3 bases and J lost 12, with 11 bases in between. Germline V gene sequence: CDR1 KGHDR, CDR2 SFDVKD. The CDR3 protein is CATSDRPGGQFF. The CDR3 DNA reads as TGTGCCACCAGTGATCGCCCCGGCGGGCAGTTCTTC.

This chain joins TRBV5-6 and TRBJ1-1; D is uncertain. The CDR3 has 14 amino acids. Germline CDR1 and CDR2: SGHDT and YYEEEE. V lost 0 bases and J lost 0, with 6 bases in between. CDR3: CASSLDVLNTEAFF. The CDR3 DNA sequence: TGTGCCAGCAGCTTGGACGTTCTGAACACTGAAGCTTTCTTT.

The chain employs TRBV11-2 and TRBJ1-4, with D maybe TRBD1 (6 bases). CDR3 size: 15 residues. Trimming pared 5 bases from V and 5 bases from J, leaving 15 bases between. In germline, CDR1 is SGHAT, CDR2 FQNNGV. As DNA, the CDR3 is TGTGCCAGCAGCCTAGGGGGGGACCGGAATGAAAAACTGTTTTTT. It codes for CASSLGGDRNEKLFF.

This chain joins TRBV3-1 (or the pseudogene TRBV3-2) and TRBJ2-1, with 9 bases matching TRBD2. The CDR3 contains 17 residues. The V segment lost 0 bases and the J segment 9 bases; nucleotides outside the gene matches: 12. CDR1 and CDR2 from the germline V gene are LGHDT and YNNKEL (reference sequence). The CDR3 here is CASSQEPGGRAGGEQFF. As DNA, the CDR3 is TGTGCCAGCAGCCAAGAGCCTGGCGGGAGGGCCGGAGGTGAGCAGTTCTTC.

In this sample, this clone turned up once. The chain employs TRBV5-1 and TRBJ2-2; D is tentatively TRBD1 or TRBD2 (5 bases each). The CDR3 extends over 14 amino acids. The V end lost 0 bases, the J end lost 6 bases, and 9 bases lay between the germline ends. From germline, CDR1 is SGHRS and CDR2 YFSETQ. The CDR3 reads CASSLVWDAGELFF. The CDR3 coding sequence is TGCGCCAGCAGCTTGGTCTGGGACGCCGGGGAGCTGTTTTTT. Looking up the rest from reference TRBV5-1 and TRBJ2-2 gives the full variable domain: KAGVTQTPRYLIKTRGQQVTLSCSPISGHRSVSWYQQTPGQGLQFLFEYFSETQRNKGNFPGRFSGRQFSNSRSEMNVSTLELGDSALYLCASSLVWDAGELFFGEGSRLTVL.

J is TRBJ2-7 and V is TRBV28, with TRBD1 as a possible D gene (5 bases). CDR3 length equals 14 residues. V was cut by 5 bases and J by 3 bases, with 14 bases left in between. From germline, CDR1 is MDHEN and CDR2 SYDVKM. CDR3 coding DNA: TGTGCCAGCAGTCTTCGACAGAACTACTACGAGCAGTACTTC. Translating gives CASSLRQNYYEQYF.

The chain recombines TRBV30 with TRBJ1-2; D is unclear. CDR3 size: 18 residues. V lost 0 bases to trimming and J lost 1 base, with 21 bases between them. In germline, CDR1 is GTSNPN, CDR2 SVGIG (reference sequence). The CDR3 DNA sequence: TGTGCCTGGAGTGTACAATCGGCAGCTTGGGCTCTTAACTATGGCTACACCTTC. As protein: CAWSVQSAAWALNYGYTF.

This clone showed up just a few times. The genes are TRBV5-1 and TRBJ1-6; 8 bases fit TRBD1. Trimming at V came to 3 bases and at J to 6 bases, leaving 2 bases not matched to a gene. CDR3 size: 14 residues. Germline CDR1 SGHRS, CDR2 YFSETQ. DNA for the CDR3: TGCGCCAGCAGCTCGACAGGGGTTAATTCACCCCTCCACTTT. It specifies CASSSTGVNSPLHF.